These T cell receptor beta chains were read from a single sample in a study of T cell repertoires in cytomegalovirus infection. These receptors lack a known antigen. TCRdb itself ran the reads through MiXCR, one entry per CDR3 protein. Among about 920,000 distinct CDR3 sequences listed, around 30% were seen once. Material: cultured CD8+ T cells from PBMCs, obtained from culture after CMV antigen stimulation. The source of these receptors is a human donor in good health (CMV status not recorded). Some clones in this sample may be carry-over from other donors' samples. CDR3s leave out the opening cysteine and the closing phenylalanine or tryptophan. Fields, in order: CDR3 protein, V gene, clone size. Clone size is stated in some rows and not others, as once, few, many or a class when expanded.

ASSLKGGTGNTEAF | TRBV6-1 | many
ASRRGTERNNEQF | TRBV28 | few
ASSGVGTGTNYGYT | TRBV2 | few
ASRPTGEETQY | TRBV7-6 | few
ASSIGDSFETQY | TRBV27 | few
ASSEAVWGFQPQH | TRBV6-1 | .
ASTAGSQPQH | TRBV12-3/TRBV12-4 | few
ASSTAGTGNNQPQH | TRBV11-3 | many
ASSLGPGQGGDEQF | TRBV27 | few
ASLPHPGEQF | TRBV6-1 | .
ASSRLAGEIDVDTQY | TRBV6-5 | few
ASSLDYWGTEAF | TRBV5-6 | .
AISPIGQSNTGELF | TRBV10-3 | .
ASSQVQGPSYEQY | TRBV4-1 | .
VSSQTALGEQF | TRBV6-6 | .
ASRGAGTSYEQY | TRBV19 | few
ASSHSGTGNTEAF | TRBV4-1 | few
ATIGESANEKLF | TRBV28 | few
SAGPGTSTQETQY | TRBV20-1 | .
ASRNPYGYT | TRBV12-3/TRBV12-4 | few
ASSSLQARNYGYT | TRBV13 | few
ASSRQVRDRGNETQY | TRBV6-1 | few
ASSEKVGSSGELF | TRBV6-1 | few
ASSLRRQGSYNEQF | TRBV7-9 | few
ASSKTSGGSTDTQY | TRBV7-6 | many
ASSLRLQNEAF | TRBV12-3/TRBV12-4 | .
ASSQDVRGPRNNEQF | TRBV14 | .
ASIPTGISYNSPLH | TRBV6-1 | .
ASSYSSEATEAF | TRBV6-5 | .
ASSAGPGVNYGYT | TRBV9 | .
ATSDKGGYT | TRBV24-1 | .
ASSVHPGQGSRETQY | TRBV9 | .
ATSRGFGTEAF | TRBV15 | few
ASSQARTGSPLH | TRBV4-3 | once
ASSGRDVV | TRBV6-6 | .
ASSPRDSSYNEQF | TRBV7-3 | many
ASSYSGRGGPDTQY | TRBV6-6 | .